Listed here are 30 T cell receptor beta chains from one sample, sequenced in a study of blood T cell repertoires in COVID-19. Data came from immunoSEQ multiplex PCR; TCRdb stores just in-frame clones and leaves some out. Of about 52,000 clones in the sample, 82% were seen once. Sequencing was carried out using peripheral blood. The receptors originated from a man older than 75 with COVID-19, enrolled during active disease.

V gene TRBV28 combines with J gene TRBJ2-5; TRBD1 aligns across 10 bases. V shed 7 bases and J 5 bases; nucleotides not matched to a gene: 10. This CDR3 contains 15 residues. Germline V gene lookup returns CDR1 MDHEN and CDR2 SYDVKM. CDR3 sequence reads: CASTPRGTGDETQYF. The CDR3 nucleotides are TGTGCCAGCACCCCGAGGGGGACAGGGGACGAGACCCAGTACTTC.

The chain joins TRBV2 to TRBJ2-3; 8 bases match TRBD1. The V gene end was trimmed by 7 bases and the J gene end by 1 base; junction bases not matched to a gene: 4. Germline-derived CDR1 and CDR2 are SNHLY and FYNNEI. The CDR3 length is 14 residues. This CDR3 reads CASTGTGGTDTQYF. CDR3 coding DNA: TGTGCCAGCACCGGGACAGGAGGCACAGATACGCAGTATTTT.

The J gene is TRBJ1-2, the V gene TRBV6-2 or TRBV6-3, with TRBD1 matching 8 bases. The CDR3 consists of 16 residues. With 6 bases clipped from V and 6 bases from J, the junction kept 15 bases outside the gene matches. Germline-derived CDR1 and CDR2 are MNHEY and SVGEGT. CDR3 protein: CASRYPPGGLVDGYTF. The CDR3, as DNA: TGTGCCAGCAGATACCCGCCAGGGGGCCTAGTGGATGGCTACACCTTC.

This clone was counted between two and nine times. The chain links TRBV15 to TRBJ1-4; D call uncertain. CDR1 is LNHNV and CDR2 is YYDKDF in the germline V gene (reference sequence). This CDR3 has 13 residues. V shed 1 base and J shed 4 bases, with 4 bases lying between them. CDR3 region: CATSRASNEKLFF. DNA for the CDR3: TGTGCCACCAGCAGAGCCAGTAATGAAAAACTGTTTTTT. Complete variable domain (other parts from reference TRBV15 and TRBJ1-4): DAMVIQNPRYQVTQFGKPVTLSCSQTLNHNVMYWYQQKSSQAPKLLFHYYDKDFNNEADTPDNFQSRRPNTSFCFLDIRSPGLGDTAMYLCATSRASNEKLFFGSGTQLSVL.

The chain links TRBV2 to TRBJ2-1, with TRBD2 matching over 13 bases. The CDR3 loop spans 20 amino acids. Germline loops: CDR1 SNHLY, CDR2 FYNNEI. The ends lost 7 bases at V and 7 bases at J; junction bases unmatched: 22. The CDR3 DNA follows: TGTGCCAGCAAGTCGCTCCTCGAGTTTTCAGGGACTAGCGGGAATAATGAGCAGTTCTTC. Translated, it gives CASKSLLEFSGTSGNNEQFF.

J is TRBJ2-7 and V is TRBV6-1, with D maybe TRBD1 (8 bases). The CDR3 is 15 residues long. CDR1 and CDR2 from the germline V gene are MNHNS and SASEGT. The V end lost 0 bases, the J end lost 4 bases, and 13 bases lay between the germline ends. The CDR3 sequence: CASSEALQGGYEQYF. DNA for the CDR3: TGTGCCAGCAGTGAAGCGCTACAGGGGGGGTACGAGCAGTACTTC.

This clone was counted once. This sequence joins TRBV18 and TRBJ1-1; 9 positions match TRBD1. J lost 7 bases, V lost 3 bases, and 9 bases had no gene match. The CDR3 extends over 15 amino acids. Looked up from germline, CDR1 is KGHSH and CDR2 is LQKENI. The CDR3: CASSPQQGASDEAFF. The CDR3 DNA sequence: TGTGCCAGCTCACCTCAACAGGGGGCAAGTGATGAAGCTTTCTTT.

In its sample, this clone was seen once. The rearrangement joins TRBV9 to TRBJ1-4, with 9 positions matching TRBD1. Trimming cost V 4 bases and J 7 bases; bases outside gene matches: 8. CDR1 is SGDLS, CDR2 YYNGEE, per germline. The CDR3 is 15 amino acids. The CDR3 spells CASSLAGTGPEKLFF. The CDR3 DNA reads TGTGCCAGCAGCCTCGCCGGGACAGGGCCTGAAAAACTGTTTTTT.

This rearrangement joins TRBV6-2 or TRBV6-3 to TRBJ2-1, with no clear D. Trimming took off 4 bases at V and 4 bases at J, with 5 bases between the two ends. The length of the CDR3 is 12 residues. Germline loops: CDR1 MNHEY, CDR2 SVGEGT. The CDR3 protein is CASSLNYNEQFF. The CDR3, as DNA: TGTGCCAGCAGTTTAAATTACAATGAGCAGTTCTTC.

The chain links TRBV5-5 to TRBJ1-1, with D perhaps TRBD1 (5 bases). Trimming shortened V by 4 bases and J by 8 bases, and 15 bases separated the two germline ends. The germline CDR1 and CDR2 sequences are SGHKS and YYEKEE (reference sequence). CDR3 length: 13 residues. The CDR3 loop reads CASSKQGVSEAFF. Written as DNA, the CDR3 is TGTGCCAGCAGCAAACAAGGGGTATCCGAAGCTTTCTTT.

V gene TRBV30 combines with J gene TRBJ2-1; TRBD2 is a possible D gene (5 bases). The V and J ends lost 2 bases and 3 bases respectively, with 11 bases between them. Germline V gene data show CDR1 as GTSNPN and CDR2 as SVGIG (reference sequence). The CDR3 spans 14 residues. DNA of the CDR3: TGTGCCTGGAGTCGGCTAGCAGTCTACAATGAGCAGTTCTTC. Amino acid sequence: CAWSRLAVYNEQFF.

J is TRBJ2-3 and V is TRBV5-4; a weak D match, TRBD2 (5 bases). CDR3 length equals 15 residues. Germline CDR1 is SGHNT and CDR2 is YYREEE (reference sequence). Trimming took 5 bases from V and 0 from J, leaving 13 bases between them. In DNA form, the CDR3 reads TGTGCCAGCAGGCCGGGGATCCAGAGCACAGATACGCAGTATTTT. This sequence encodes CASRPGIQSTDTQYF.

The rearrangement joins TRBV11-2 to TRBJ1-1; 8 nucleotides align to TRBD1. In germline, CDR1 is SGHAT, CDR2 FQNNGV. CDR3 length: 13 residues. The junction had 3 bases not matched to a gene; V was cut back by 5 bases and J by 4 bases. The CDR3: CASSPDRGTEAFF. The CDR3 DNA reads as TGTGCCAGCAGCCCCGACAGGGGCACTGAAGCTTTCTTT.

This chain uses TRBV7-9 with TRBJ2-1; 10 positions agree with TRBD1. V was pared by 2 bases and J by 6 bases, with 4 bases of the junction left unmatched. This CDR3 region has 15 residues. Germline CDR1 is SEHNR and CDR2 is FQNEAQ (reference sequence). CDR3 in amino acids: CASSLNRDRGNEQFF. For the CDR3, the DNA is TGTGCCAGCAGCTTAAACCGGGACAGGGGCAATGAGCAGTTCTTC.

V gene TRBV24-1 combines with J gene TRBJ2-2; perhaps TRBD2 as D (6 bases). There are 14 residues in the CDR3. Trimming shortened V by 9 bases and J by 2 bases, and 12 bases separated the two germline ends. Germline-derived CDR1 and CDR2 are KGHDR and SFDVKD. The DNA of the CDR3 is TGTGCCACCTCACCTGCGGGAAACACCGGGGAGCTGTTTTTT. It yields the protein CATSPAGNTGELFF.

This clone was recorded a few times. The V gene is TRBV5-1, the J gene TRBJ2-2; 7 bases fit TRBD1. The junction had 5 bases not matched to a gene; V was cut back by 3 bases and J by 0 bases. Germline V gene lookup returns CDR1 SGHRS and CDR2 YFSETQ. This CDR3 contains 16 residues. The CDR3 nucleotides are TGCGCCAGCAGCTCGACAGGGTTCGCGAACACCGGGGAGCTGTTTTTT. Residues: CASSSTGFANTGELFF.

Only one count was recorded for this clone. This chain uses TRBV23-1 with TRBJ2-3, with D tentatively TRBD2 (6 bases). TRBV23-1 is an ORF, with its function uncertain. V was cut by 0 bases and J by 1 base, with 8 bases left in between. This CDR3 contains 15 residues. The CDR3 DNA reads TGCGCCAGCAGTCAATCGGGGGGAGGCACAGATACGCAGTATTTT. It is translated as CASSQSGGGTDTQYF.

The V gene is TRBV5-1, the J gene TRBJ2-3; tentative D call: TRBD2 (6 bases). The CDR3 spans 13 residues. Trimming shortened V by 4 bases and J by 1 base, and 7 bases separated the two germline ends. Germline CDR1 and CDR2: SGHRS and YFSETQ. The CDR3: CASSPGGTDTQYF. The CDR3 DNA sequence: TGCGCCAGCAGCCCGGGGGGCACAGATACGCAGTATTTT.

The chain couples TRBV4-3 to TRBJ2-7, with 7 bases identical to TRBD2. Germline assignment: CDR1 LGHNA and CDR2 YSLEER. V trimming: 1 base; J trimming: 4 bases; junction bases outside the gene matches: 4. The CDR3 is 14 amino acids. The CDR3 nucleotides are TGCGCCAGCAGCCAAGTGCGGGGGACTTACGAGCAGTACTTC. This codes for CASSQVRGTYEQYF.

This chain connects TRBV19 to TRBJ2-2; D is perhaps TRBD2 (5 bases). This CDR3 comprises 20 residues. CDR1 is LNHDA, CDR2 SQIVND, per germline (reference sequence). V was clipped by 6 bases and J by 3 bases, with 29 bases between them. The CDR3 sequence is CASRPRLTRPKASDTGELFF. The CDR3 DNA sequence: TGTGCCAGTAGACCAAGACTAACGCGTCCGAAGGCGTCGGACACCGGGGAGCTGTTTTTT.

This clone was observed once. Here the CDR3 reads CASSSTGVGTEAFF. CDR3 nucleotide sequence: TGTGCCAGCAGCTCGACAGGGGTGGGCACTGAAGCTTTCTTT. This chain connects TRBV7-2 to TRBJ1-1; 8 nucleotides agree with TRBD1. This CDR3 comprises 14 residues. Germline lookup yields CDR1 SGHTA and CDR2 FQGNSA. V gave up 4 bases and J gave up 4 bases; unmatched junction bases: 5.

The J gene is TRBJ2-7, the V gene TRBV6-2 or TRBV6-3; perhaps TRBD1 as D (5 bases). From germline, CDR1 is MNHEY and CDR2 SVGEGT. CDR3 length equals 15 residues. The V end lost 0 bases, the J end lost 7 bases, and 16 bases lay between the germline ends. The CDR3 DNA sequence: TGTGCCAGCAGTTACTCACGTCAGGGATTTGAGGAGCAGTACGTC. Residues: CASSYSRQGFEEQYV.

The CDR3 sequence: CASSIGTSRGRGETQYF. For the CDR3, the DNA is TGTGCCAGCAGCATCGGGACTAGCCGGGGGAGGGGGGAGACCCAGTACTTC. The chain has TRBV7-7 and TRBJ2-5; 9 positions match TRBD2. The junction had 15 bases not matched to a gene; V was cut back by 5 bases and J by 5 bases. CDR1 is SSHAT and CDR2 is FNYEAQ in the germline V gene (reference sequence). The length of the CDR3 is 17 residues.

V and J are TRBV11-2 and TRBJ1-3; no reliable D call. The CDR3 is made up of 14 amino acids. V gave up 3 bases and J gave up 2 bases, with 8 bases separating them. Per germline, CDR1 SGHAT and CDR2 FQNNGV. The CDR3 region is CASSLVAAGNTIYF. The CDR3 DNA sequence: TGTGCCAGCAGCTTGGTGGCAGCTGGAAACACCATATATTTT. Full variable domain (remainder filled in from reference TRBV11-2 and TRBJ1-3): EAGVAQSPRYKIIEKRQSVAFWCNPISGHATLYWYQQILGQGPKLLIQFQNNGVVDDSQLPKDRFSAERLKGVDSTLKIQPAKLEDSAVYLCASSLVAAGNTIYFGEGSWLTVV.

This clone has just one count. The chain carries TRBV3-1 (or the pseudogene TRBV3-2) and TRBJ2-1; tentatively, D is TRBD2 (5 bases). Looked up from germline, CDR1 is LGHDT and CDR2 is YNNKEL (reference sequence). CDR3 length: 16 residues. The germline V and J ends were trimmed by 4 bases and 6 bases, with 19 bases remaining between them. This chain's CDR3 is CASSLHVGEPINEQFF. CDR3 bases: TGTGCCAGCAGCCTACACGTGGGAGAACCCATCAATGAGCAGTTCTTC.

As DNA, the CDR3 is TGCAGCGTAGTCGGACAGGGAGGCACTGAAGCTTTCTTT. Its protein is CSVVGQGGTEAFF. The chain carries TRBV29-1 and TRBJ1-1; TRBD1 aligns across 8 bases. The length of the CDR3 is 13 residues. Trimming took 6 bases from V and 4 from J; bases not matched to a gene: 7. Germline lookup yields CDR1 SQVTM and CDR2 ANQGSEA.

The V call is TRBV2, the J call TRBJ2-7; perhaps TRBD2 as D (6 bases). Trimming stripped 3 bases from V and 2 bases from J, with 8 bases between. The CDR3 is 13 amino acids. Germline loops: CDR1 SNHLY, CDR2 FYNNEI. The CDR3 DNA is TGTGCCAGCAGTGAGGCGGGAACCTACGAGCAGTACTTC. This encodes CASSEAGTYEQYF.

The rearrangement uses TRBV4-3 and TRBJ2-2, with unresolved D. CDR3 length equals 13 residues. V dropped 8 bases and J dropped 1 base, with 8 bases sitting between them. The germline V gene encodes CDR1 LGHNA and CDR2 YSLEER. This CDR3 is CASAMLNTGELFF. CDR3 DNA sequence: TGCGCCAGCGCTATGTTGAACACCGGGGAGCTGTTTTTT.

V and J are TRBV27 and TRBJ2-1, with 8 nucleotides matching TRBD2. Germline-derived CDR1 and CDR2 are MNHEY and SMNVEV (reference sequence). With 6 bases clipped from V and 1 base from J, the junction kept 8 bases outside the gene matches. This CDR3 comprises 16 residues. Here the CDR3 DNA reads TGTGCCAGCAGGGTAGGTACTAGCGGATCCTACAATGAGCAGTTCTTC. This codes for CASRVGTSGSYNEQFF.

The rearrangement links TRBV5-4 to TRBJ1-2, with D unclear. Trimming shortened V by 4 bases and J by 0 bases, and 7 bases separated the two germline ends. The CDR3 has 13 amino acids. The V gene's germline CDR1 is SGHNT and CDR2 YYREEE (reference sequence). The CDR3 nucleotides are TGTGCCAGCAGCCACACAGCTAACTATGGCTACACCTTC. Encoded protein: CASSHTANYGYTF.